These T cell receptor beta chains were read from a single sample in a study of shared clonotypes between healthy human individuals. Sequenced by immunoSEQ multiplex PCR; TCRdb stores in-frame clones only, minus some. The table includes around 2,000,000 clones, about 95% detected once. Sequenced input: naive CD4+ T cells sorted from blood. These receptors were obtained from a man aged 18 to 30 in good health. Each CDR3 is given with its conserved first and last residue. A D gene is named only where the DNA matches it firmly. Not every row has a clone size; where given, it reads once, few, many or a size class.

TRBV10-1	once	TRBJ1-4	TRBD1	TGCGCCAGCAGTGAGGGGACAGCAACTAATGAAAAACTGTTTTTT	CASSEGTATNEKLFF
TRBV5-4	-	TRBJ2-5	-	TGTGCCAGCAGCTTGGTGCCTGGTGGAGAGACCCAGTACTTC	CASSLVPGGETQYF
TRBV5-1	-	TRBJ2-5	TRBD1	TGCGCCAGCAGCTCCCTAACAGGGGCCCAAGAGACCCAGTACTTC	CASSSLTGAQETQYF
TRBV7-6	-	TRBJ1-2	TRBD1	TGTGCCAGCAGCTGGACAGGGGAGGGAGGGGGCTACACCTTC	CASSWTGEGGGYTF
TRBV7-7	-	TRBJ2-1	-	TGTGCTAGCAGCTCCGGGGGGCCCAATGAGCAGTTCTTC	CASSSGGPNEQFF
TRBV7-2	-	TRBJ2-2	TRBD1	TGTGCCAGCAGCCGCCGGACAGGAAACACCGGGGAGCTGTTTTTT	CASSRRTGNTGELFF
TRBV6-1	-	TRBJ1-2	-	TGTGCCAGCAGTGAAGGGCGTCCCTATGGCTACACCTTC	CASSEGRPYGYTF
TRBV5-6	once	TRBJ1-6	TRBD1	TGTGCCAGCAGCTCCGACAGGGGCACCTATAATTCACCCCTCCACTTT	CASSSDRGTYNSPLHF
TRBV2	-	TRBJ1-1	-	TGTGCCAGCAAGGTGAACACTGAAGCTTTCTTT	CASKVNTEAFF
TRBV6-1	-	TRBJ1-5	-	TGTGCCAGCAGCGAACTGTCAGAATCGGCGGACCGACAGAAGCGCTTCAATCAGCCCCAGCATTTT	CASSELSESADRQKRFNQPQHF
TRBV11-3	-	TRBJ2-5	TRBD2	TGTGCCAGCAGCGACTGGACTAGCAATGAGACCCAGTACTTC	CASSDWTSNETQYF
TRBV5-6	-	TRBJ2-5	-	TGTGCCAGCAGCTTCTTTGACCAAGAGACCCAGTACTTC	CASSFFDQETQYF
TRBV11-3	once	TRBJ2-7	TRBD1	TGTGCCAGCAGCTTAGGGACAGGGGATGACGAGCAGTACTTC	CASSLGTGDDEQYF
TRBV7-8	-	TRBJ2-3	-	TGTGCCAGCAGCTGGCGGGACCGAACCACAGATACGCAGTATTTT	CASSWRDRTTDTQYF